These 9 T cell receptor beta chains came from one sample sequenced in a study of blood T cell repertoires in COVID-19. The table came from immunoSEQ multiplex PCR; TCRdb's copy has only in-frame clones and leaves some out. The table records under 250,000 clones, approximately 82% of them present only once. Material: peripheral blood. These TCRs come from a man aged 50 to 60 with active or convalescent COVID-19.

The rearrangement joins TRBV5-1 to TRBJ1-4, with 9 nucleotides matching TRBD1. CDR1 and CDR2 from the germline V gene are SGHRS and YFSETQ. V gave up 5 bases and J gave up 0 bases; unmatched junction bases: 5. The CDR3 is made up of 16 amino acids. CDR3 bases: TGCGCCAGCAGTTATACAGGGGGCGCAACTAATGAAAAACTGTTTTTT. This codes for CASSYTGGATNEKLFF.

The chain joins TRBV24-1 to TRBJ1-4; 7 nucleotides line up with TRBD1. This CDR3 has 15 amino acids. The germline V gene has CDR1 KGHDR and CDR2 SFDVKD. V trimming: 2 bases; J trimming: 8 bases; junction bases outside the gene matches: 7. CDR3 sequence (DNA): TGTGCCACCAGTGATTCGCGACAGGGAGACGAAAAACTGTTTTTT. This codes for CATSDSRQGDEKLFF.

The genes are TRBV12-3 or TRBV12-4 and TRBJ1-1; D perhaps matches TRBD1 (6 bases). This CDR3 has 13 residues. The V and J ends lost 5 bases and 1 base respectively, with 8 bases between them. This chain's CDR3 is CASSMTGNTEAFF. The CDR3 coding sequence is TGTGCCAGCAGTATGACAGGGAACACTGAAGCTTTCTTT.

The chain couples TRBV4-3 to TRBJ1-1; D is possibly TRBD1 (5 bases). CDR3 length: 15 residues. V dropped 1 base and J dropped 1 base, with 10 bases sitting between them. From germline, CDR1 is LGHNA and CDR2 YSLEER. The CDR3 spells CASSQVGRANTEAFF. The CDR3 region has the DNA TGCGCCAGCAGCCAAGTTGGCAGGGCGAACACTGAAGCTTTCTTT.

In its sample, this clone was seen a few times. Here the CDR3 DNA reads TGTGCCAGCAGTCAGACTAGCGGGGGGGCCAAAAACATTCAGTACTTC. It yields the protein CASSQTSGGAKNIQYF. The V call is TRBV2, the J call TRBJ2-4; 13 bases fit TRBD2. There are 16 residues in the CDR3. Germline V gene sequence: CDR1 SNHLY, CDR2 FYNNEI. Unmatched junction bases numbered 2, after V lost 5 bases and J lost 1 base.

The chain couples TRBV11-2 to TRBJ2-2, with a tentative D call TRBD2 (6 bases). With 2 bases removed from V and 6 bases from J, the gap between germline ends came to 10 bases. CDR1 is SGHAT and CDR2 is FQNNGV in the germline V gene. This CDR3 contains 14 residues. DNA for the CDR3: TGTGCCAGCAGCTTACCCGGGAGTCCCGGGGAGCTGTTTTTT. This translates into CASSLPGSPGELFF.

The genes are TRBV19 and TRBJ1-4; possibly TRBD1 for D (6 bases). This CDR3 comprises 15 residues. Between the trimmed V and J ends, which lost 3 bases and 3 bases, there was a span of 11 bases. From germline, CDR1 is LNHDA and CDR2 SQIVND (reference sequence). In DNA form, the CDR3 reads TGTGCCAGTAGTATTCTGGGGGCTGCTAATGAAAAACTGTTTTTT. It encodes CASSILGAANEKLFF.

This chain connects TRBV3-1 (or the pseudogene TRBV3-2) to TRBJ1-2, with D possibly TRBD1 on 5 matching bases. The CDR3 consists of 15 residues. The V end lost 0 bases, the J end lost 5 bases, and 13 bases lay between the germline ends. Germline CDR1 is LGHDT and CDR2 is YNNKEL (reference sequence). The CDR3 spells CASSQDPGLWYGYTF. The CDR3 DNA reads as TGTGCCAGCAGCCAAGATCCAGGGCTATGGTATGGCTACACCTTC.

The rearrangement uses TRBV5-6 and TRBJ2-3; D gene uncertain. The CDR3 has 12 residues. The ends were cut back, 4 bases at V and 2 bases at J, with 5 bases in the middle. The germline V gene encodes CDR1 SGHDT and CDR2 YYEEEE. CDR3 region: CASSESTDTQYF. CDR3 coding DNA: TGTGCCAGCAGCGAGTCCACAGATACGCAGTATTTT. Combining the CDR3 with reference TRBV5-6 and TRBJ2-3 gives the whole variable domain DAGVTQSPTHLIKTRGQQVTLRCSPKSGHDTVSWYQQALGQGPQFIFQYYEEEERQRGNFPDRFSGHQFPNYSSELNVNALLLGDSALYLCASSESTDTQYFGPGTRLTVL.